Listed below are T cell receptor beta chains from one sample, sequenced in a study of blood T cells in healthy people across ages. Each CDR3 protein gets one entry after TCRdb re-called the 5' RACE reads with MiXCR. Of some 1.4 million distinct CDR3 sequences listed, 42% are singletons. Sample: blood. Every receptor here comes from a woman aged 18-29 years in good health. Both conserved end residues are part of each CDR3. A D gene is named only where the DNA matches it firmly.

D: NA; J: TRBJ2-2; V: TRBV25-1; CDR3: CASTGLTGELFF
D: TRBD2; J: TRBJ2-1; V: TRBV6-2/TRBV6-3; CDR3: CASSLGLAPPYNEQFF
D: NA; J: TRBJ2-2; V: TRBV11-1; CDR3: CASSRGRPTYTGELFF
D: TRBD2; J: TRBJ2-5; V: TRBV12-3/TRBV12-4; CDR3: CASSKTSEYGETQYF
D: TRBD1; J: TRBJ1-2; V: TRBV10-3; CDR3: CATGGTAYNYGYTF
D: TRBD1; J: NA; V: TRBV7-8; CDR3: CASSRTGFYNEQYF
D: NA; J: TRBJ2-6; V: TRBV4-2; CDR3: CASSQGSASPGANVLTF
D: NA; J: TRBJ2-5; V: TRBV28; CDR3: CASSPGSQGFGEQYF
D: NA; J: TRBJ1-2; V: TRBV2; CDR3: CASSLGETSYGYTF
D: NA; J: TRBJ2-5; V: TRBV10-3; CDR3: CAIGQLSRETQYF
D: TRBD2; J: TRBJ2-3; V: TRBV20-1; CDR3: CGARVPLAGGADTQYF
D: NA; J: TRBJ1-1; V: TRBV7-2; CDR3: CASSLTGWSTEAFF
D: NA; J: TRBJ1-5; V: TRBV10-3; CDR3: CAISEGEASNQPQHF
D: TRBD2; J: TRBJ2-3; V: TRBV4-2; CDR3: CASSRLAGGSRDTQYF
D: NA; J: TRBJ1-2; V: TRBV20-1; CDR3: CSAIVGRERGFGYGYTF
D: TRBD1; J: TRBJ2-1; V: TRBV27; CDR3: CASSPRDRGLAEQFF
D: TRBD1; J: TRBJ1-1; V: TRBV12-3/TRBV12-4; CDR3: CASRFTGESEAFF
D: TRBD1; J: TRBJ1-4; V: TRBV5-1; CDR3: CASSWGQATNEKLFF
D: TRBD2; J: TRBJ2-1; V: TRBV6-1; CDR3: CASQRASGYNEQFF
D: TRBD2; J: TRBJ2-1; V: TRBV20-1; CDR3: CSASRLGSGDNEQFF
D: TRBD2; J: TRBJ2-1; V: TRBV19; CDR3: CASSGTSGASDEQFF
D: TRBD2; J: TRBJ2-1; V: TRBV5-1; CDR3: CASSAGTTYNEQFF
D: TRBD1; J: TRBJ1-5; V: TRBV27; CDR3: CASSPGQRGGRNQPQHF
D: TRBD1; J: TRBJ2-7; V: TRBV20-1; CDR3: CSARDLGTGGLYEQYF
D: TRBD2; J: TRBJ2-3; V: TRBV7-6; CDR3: CASSLGSGTSGGRIDTQYF
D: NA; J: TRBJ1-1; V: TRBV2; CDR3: CASNGQMNTEAFF
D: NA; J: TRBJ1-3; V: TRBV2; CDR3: CASSTGGMVTGNTIYF
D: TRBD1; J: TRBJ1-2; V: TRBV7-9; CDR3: CASSLVPGQGAGYTF
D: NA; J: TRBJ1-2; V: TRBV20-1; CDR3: CSASSGATDGYTF
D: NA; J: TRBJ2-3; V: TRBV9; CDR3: CASSSVEGYTDTQYF
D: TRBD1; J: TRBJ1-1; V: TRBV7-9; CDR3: CASSARTGGLIKTEAFF
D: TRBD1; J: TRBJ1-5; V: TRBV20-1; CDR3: CSAVPGAGGSQPQHF
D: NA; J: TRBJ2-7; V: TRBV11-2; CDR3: CASSLDFRGREQYF
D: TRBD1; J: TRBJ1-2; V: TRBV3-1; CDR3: CASSSKGAGYGYTF
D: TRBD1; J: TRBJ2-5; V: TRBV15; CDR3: CATTFRADRGRQETQYF
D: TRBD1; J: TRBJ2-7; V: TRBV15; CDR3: CATGTGTGGGLTYF
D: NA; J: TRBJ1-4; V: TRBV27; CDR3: CASRAGVANEKLFF
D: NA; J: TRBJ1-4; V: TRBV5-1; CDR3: CASTGATNEKLFF
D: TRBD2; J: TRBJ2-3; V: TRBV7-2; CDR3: CASSLDSSGGPTQYF